This T cell receptor beta chain is drawn from a study of blood T cell repertoires in COVID-19. Study at large: From the United States, Italy and Spain came samples of acute and convalescent COVID-19. From T cells, B-cell-depleted T cells, or PBMCs came the material, which was cDNA or gDNA.

Trimming took 0 bases from V and 7 from J; bases not matched to a gene: 6. The V gene's germline CDR1 is SGDLS and CDR2 YYNGEE. The CDR3 runs to 14 residues. In the study's own analysis: Cell counts per sample came from amplifying reference gene primers. Generated by immunoSEQ multiplex PCR, the TCRdb table keeps only in-frame clones and is missing some. Clonal size and the V and J genes are those of that table, whereas D and trimming came from the DNA. Here the sample spans roughly 52,000 clones, 82% being singletons. Sequences were obtained from peripheral blood. The genes are TRBV9 and TRBJ2-5; TRBD2 agrees at 7 bases. The clonotype comes from a human donor in a cohort sampled during active or convalescent COVID-19. CDR3 loop: CASSVGPSGVTQYF. CDR3 coding DNA: TGTGCCAGCAGCGTAGGTCCTAGCGGTGTGACCCAGTACTTC.